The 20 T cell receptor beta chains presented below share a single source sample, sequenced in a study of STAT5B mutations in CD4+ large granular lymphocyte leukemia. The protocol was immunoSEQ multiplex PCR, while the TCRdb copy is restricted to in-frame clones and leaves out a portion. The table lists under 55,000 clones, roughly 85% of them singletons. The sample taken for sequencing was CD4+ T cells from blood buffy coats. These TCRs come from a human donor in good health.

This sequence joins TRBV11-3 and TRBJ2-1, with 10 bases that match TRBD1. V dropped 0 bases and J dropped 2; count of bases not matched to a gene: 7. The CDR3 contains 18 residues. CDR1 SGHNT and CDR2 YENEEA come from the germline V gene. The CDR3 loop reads CASSLDQGGTGAYNEQFF. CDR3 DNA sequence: TGTGCCAGCAGCTTAGATCAGGGTGGGACAGGGGCCTACAATGAGCAGTTCTTC.

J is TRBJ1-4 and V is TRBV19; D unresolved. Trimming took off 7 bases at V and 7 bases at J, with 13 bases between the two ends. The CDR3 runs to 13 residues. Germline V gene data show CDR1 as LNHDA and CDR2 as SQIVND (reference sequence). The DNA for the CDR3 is TGTGCCAGTACAAAAACTAGTAGTGAAAAACTGTTTTTT. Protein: CASTKTSSEKLFF. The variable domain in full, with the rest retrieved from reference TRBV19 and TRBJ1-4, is DGGITQSPKYLFRKEGQNVTLSCEQNLNHDAMYWYRQDPGQGLRLIYYSQIVNDFQKGDIAEGYSVSREKKESFPLTVTSAQKNPTAFYLCASTKTSSEKLFFGSGTQLSVL.

CDR3 sequence reads: CASSQVGLAVNTGELFF. CDR3 sequence (DNA): TGTGCCAGTAGCCAAGTGGGACTAGCGGTTAACACCGGGGAGCTGTTTTTT. This chain connects TRBV19 to TRBJ2-2; 11 bases line up with TRBD2. The CDR3 runs 17 residues. CDR1 is LNHDA, CDR2 SQIVND, per germline (reference sequence). After removal of 6 bases from V and 2 bases from J, the junction contained 8 bases not matched to a gene. The full variable domain, completed using reference TRBV19 and TRBJ2-2, is DGGITQSPKYLFRKEGQNVTLSCEQNLNHDAMYWYRQDPGQGLRLIYYSQIVNDFQKGDIAEGYSVSREKKESFPLTVTSAQKNPTAFYLCASSQVGLAVNTGELFFGEGSRLTVL.

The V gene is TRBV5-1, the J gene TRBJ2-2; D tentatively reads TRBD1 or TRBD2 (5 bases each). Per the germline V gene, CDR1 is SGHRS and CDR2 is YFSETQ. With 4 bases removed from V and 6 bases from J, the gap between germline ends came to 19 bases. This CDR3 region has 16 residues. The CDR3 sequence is CASSPGTAGGAGELFF. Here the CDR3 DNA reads TGCGCCAGCAGCCCCGGGACGGCCGGAGGCGCCGGGGAGCTGTTTTTT.

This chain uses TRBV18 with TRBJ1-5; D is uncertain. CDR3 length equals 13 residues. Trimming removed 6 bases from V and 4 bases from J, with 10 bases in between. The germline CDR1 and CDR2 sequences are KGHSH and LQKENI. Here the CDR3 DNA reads TGTGCCAGCTCCCTCCATGATAATCAGCCCCAGCATTTT. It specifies CASSLHDNQPQHF.

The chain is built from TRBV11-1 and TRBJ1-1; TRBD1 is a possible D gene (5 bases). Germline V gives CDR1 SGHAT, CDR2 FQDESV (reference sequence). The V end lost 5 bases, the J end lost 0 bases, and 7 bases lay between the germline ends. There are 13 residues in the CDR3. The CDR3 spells CASSPGLNTEAFF. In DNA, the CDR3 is TGTGCCAGCAGCCCGGGACTGAACACTGAAGCTTTCTTT.

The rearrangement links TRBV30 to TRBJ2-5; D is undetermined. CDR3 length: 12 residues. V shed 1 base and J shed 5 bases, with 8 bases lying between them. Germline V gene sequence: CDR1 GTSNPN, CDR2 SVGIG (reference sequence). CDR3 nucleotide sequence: TGTGCCTGGAGTGGGGCGGTGGAGACCCAGTACTTC. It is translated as CAWSGAVETQYF.

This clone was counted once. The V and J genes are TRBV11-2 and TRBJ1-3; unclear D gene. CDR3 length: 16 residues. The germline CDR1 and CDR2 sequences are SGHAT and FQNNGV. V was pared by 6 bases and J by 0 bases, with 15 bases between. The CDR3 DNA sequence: TGTGCCAGCAGTCCGGGAACCATCGTCTCTGGAAACACCATATATTTT. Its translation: CASSPGTIVSGNTIYF.

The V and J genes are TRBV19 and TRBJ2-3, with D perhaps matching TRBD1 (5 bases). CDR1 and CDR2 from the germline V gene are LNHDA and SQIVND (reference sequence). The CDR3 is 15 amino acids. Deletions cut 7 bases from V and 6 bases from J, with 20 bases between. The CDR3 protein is CASNPSQQGEDTQYF. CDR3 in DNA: TGTGCCAGTAACCCTTCCCAGCAGGGTGAGGATACGCAGTATTTT. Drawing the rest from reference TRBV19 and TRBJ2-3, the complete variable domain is DGGITQSPKYLFRKEGQNVTLSCEQNLNHDAMYWYRQDPGQGLRLIYYSQIVNDFQKGDIAEGYSVSREKKESFPLTVTSAQKNPTAFYLCASNPSQQGEDTQYFGPGTRLTVL.

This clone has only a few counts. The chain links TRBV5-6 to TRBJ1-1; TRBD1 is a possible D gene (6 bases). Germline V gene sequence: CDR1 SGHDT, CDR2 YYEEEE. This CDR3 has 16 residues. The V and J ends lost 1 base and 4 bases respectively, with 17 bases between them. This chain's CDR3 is CASSLLGSGGRTEAFF. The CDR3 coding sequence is TGTGCCAGCAGCTTGCTCGGGTCGGGGGGGCGCACTGAAGCTTTCTTT.

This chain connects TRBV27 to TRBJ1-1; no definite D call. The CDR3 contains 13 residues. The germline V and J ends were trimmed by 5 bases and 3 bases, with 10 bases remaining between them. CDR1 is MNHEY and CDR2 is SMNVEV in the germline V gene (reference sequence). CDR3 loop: CASSPYTDTEAFF. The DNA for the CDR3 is TGTGCCAGCAGTCCGTATACAGACACTGAAGCTTTCTTT.

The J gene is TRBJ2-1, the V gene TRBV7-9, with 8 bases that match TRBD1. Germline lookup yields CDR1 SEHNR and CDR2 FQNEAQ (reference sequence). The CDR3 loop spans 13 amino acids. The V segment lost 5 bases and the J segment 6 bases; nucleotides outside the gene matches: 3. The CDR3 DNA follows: TGTGCCAGCAGCCTGGGACAGGTCAATGAGCAGTTCTTC. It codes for CASSLGQVNEQFF.

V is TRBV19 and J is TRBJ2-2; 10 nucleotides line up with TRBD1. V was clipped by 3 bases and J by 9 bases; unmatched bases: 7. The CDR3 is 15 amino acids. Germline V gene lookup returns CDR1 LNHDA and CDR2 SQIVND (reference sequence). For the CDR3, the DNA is TGTGCCAGTAGTATGAGGGGGACAGGGGAAAGGGAGCTGTTTTTT. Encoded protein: CASSMRGTGERELFF.

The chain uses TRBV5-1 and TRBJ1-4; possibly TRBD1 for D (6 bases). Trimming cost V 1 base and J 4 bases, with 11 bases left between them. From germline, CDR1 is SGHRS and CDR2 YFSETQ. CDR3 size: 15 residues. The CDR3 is CASSLSGQDNEKLFF. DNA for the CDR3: TGCGCCAGCAGCTTGTCGGGACAAGATAATGAAAAACTGTTTTTT.

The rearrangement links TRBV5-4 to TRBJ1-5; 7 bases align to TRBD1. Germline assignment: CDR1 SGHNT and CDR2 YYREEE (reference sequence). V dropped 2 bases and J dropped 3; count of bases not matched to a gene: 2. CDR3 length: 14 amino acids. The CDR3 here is CASSLQGFNQPQHF. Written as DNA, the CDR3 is TGTGCCAGCAGCTTACAGGGGTTCAATCAGCCCCAGCATTTT.

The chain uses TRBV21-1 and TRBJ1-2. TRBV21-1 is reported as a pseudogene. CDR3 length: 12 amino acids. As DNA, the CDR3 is TGTGCTCCCGGGGCGCTTGGGCGTGGCTACACCTTC. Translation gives CAPGALGRGYTF.

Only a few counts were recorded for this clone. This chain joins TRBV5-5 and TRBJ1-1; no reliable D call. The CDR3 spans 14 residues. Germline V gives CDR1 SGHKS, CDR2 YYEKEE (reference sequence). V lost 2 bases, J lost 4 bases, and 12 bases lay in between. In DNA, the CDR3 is TGTGCCAGCAGCTTCCCTTCTAGTCGCACTGAAGCTTTCTTT. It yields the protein CASSFPSSRTEAFF. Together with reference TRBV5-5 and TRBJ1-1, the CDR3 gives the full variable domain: DAGVTQSPTHLIKTRGQQVTLRCSPISGHKSVSWYQQVLGQGPQFIFQYYEKEERGRGNFPDRFSARQFPNYSSELNVNALLLGDSALYLCASSFPSSRTEAFFGQGTRLTVV.

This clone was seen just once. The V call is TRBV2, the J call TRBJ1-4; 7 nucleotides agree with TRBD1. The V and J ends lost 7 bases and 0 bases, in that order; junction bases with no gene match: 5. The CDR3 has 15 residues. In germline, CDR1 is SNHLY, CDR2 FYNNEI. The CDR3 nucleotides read TGTGCCAGCAAGAAGGGGGCGTCAACTAATGAAAAACTGTTTTTT. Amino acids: CASKKGASTNEKLFF.

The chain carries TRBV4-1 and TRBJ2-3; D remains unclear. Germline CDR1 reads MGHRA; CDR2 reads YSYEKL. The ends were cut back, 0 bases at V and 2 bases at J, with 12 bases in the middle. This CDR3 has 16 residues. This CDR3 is CASSQDLGRTTDTQYF. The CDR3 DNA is TGCGCCAGCAGCCAAGATCTTGGACGGACCACAGATACGCAGTATTTT.

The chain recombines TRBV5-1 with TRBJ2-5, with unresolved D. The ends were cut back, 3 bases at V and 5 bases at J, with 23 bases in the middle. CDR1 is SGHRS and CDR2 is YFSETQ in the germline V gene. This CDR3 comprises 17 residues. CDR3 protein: CASSWRTDSPRRETQYF. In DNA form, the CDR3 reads TGCGCCAGCAGCTGGAGAACCGACTCGCCACGTAGGGAGACCCAGTACTTC. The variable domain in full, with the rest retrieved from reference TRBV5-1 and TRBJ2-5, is KAGVTQTPRYLIKTRGQQVTLSCSPISGHRSVSWYQQTPGQGLQFLFEYFSETQRNKGNFPGRFSGRQFSNSRSEMNVSTLELGDSALYLCASSWRTDSPRRETQYFGPGTRLLVL.